This T cell receptor beta chain derives from a study of blood T cells in healthy people across ages (dated by TCRdb to the mid-2010s). A note on the overall study: In model experiments, template switching captured roughly one uniquely barcoded TCR beta cDNA molecule for every two T cells. The study measured age-related changes in TCR beta repertoire diversity using deep sequencing normalized with unique cDNA molecular identifiers. The donors were split into four age groups: young (average 16 years), middle-aged (39), aged (over 55) and long-lived (about 82). Using the same blood draw, the study looked at two additional independent replicas of 1 million unique cDNA reads for two donors, one aged 18 to 29 and the other aged 80 or older. General conclusions and limits of the study: Because the CMV infection status of the donors was unknown, age-related changes in expanded clonotypes may potentially have been confounded. Total diversity estimates from one million sequenced T cells were considered lower bounds and underestimates. Compared with the aged group, more naive CD4+ T cells, fewer expanded clones and increased TCR diversity were shown by the long-lived group, suggesting age selection. A strong correlation was found between observed TCR beta diversity and the percentage of naive T cells measured by flow cytometry. Bulk unsorted PBMC profiling prevented conclusive comparison of naive and antigen-experienced compartments. Observed TCR beta diversity per million T cells fell roughly linearly with age, and a significant reduction was already apparent by age about 43.

This clonotype showed up just a few times. Its binding antigen is unknown. Per-base qualities were not stored, and no clone one base away is much larger. The 39 donors, aged about 6 to 100 years, were systemically healthy Caucasian individuals from Russia. Ten milliliters of peripheral blood were drawn from each donor into EDTA-treated Vacutainer tubes. Ficoll-Paque density-gradient centrifugation was used to isolate PBMCs, with at least 6.5 million per sample. Trizol reagent was used to extract total RNA from PBMCs, with at least 5.5 micrograms per sample. For every donor, flow cytometry on a PBMC aliquot measured the percentage of naive CD45RAhigh/CD27high T cells. Clipping removes 8 bases from V and 0 bases from J, with 9 as the unmatched junction base count. The CDR3 has 16 amino acids, counting the end cysteine and phenylalanine. Only the CDR3 DNA stays, 48 bases, in frame from base 1. The germline V gene supplies CDR1 ENHRY and CDR2 SYGVKD.

The library was generated by 5' RACE. The instrument was an Illumina HiSeq 2500. A second PCR of roughly 6 to 11 cycles was performed with a sample-barcoded 5' primer and a J-beta primer mix. Each TCR beta cDNA molecule received a unique molecular identifier from a template-switch 5' adaptor carrying 12 random nucleotides. Each sample yielded at least 2.5 million CDR3-containing paired-end reads. First-strand cDNA was synthesized from all RNA with the Mint cDNA synthesis kit, primed by a TRBC-specific oligonucleotide. Following uracil-DNA glycosylase treatment, all cDNA underwent a first 18-cycle PCR with the universal primers M1SS and BC2_uni_R. Under the source paper's analysis protocol: For normalization, 1 million high-quality reads, each with a distinct molecular identifier, were randomly selected from each sample. Instead of being binned into consensus sequences, reads that shared molecular identifiers were thrown out. MiTCR, with a Q25 quality threshold and the strictest error-elimination algorithm, was used for CDR3 identification, clonotype clustering and error correction. A nonparametric unseen species model with Euler transformation was used to estimate a lower bound on total TCR beta diversity. The public sequencing data were trimmed at Q25 with fastp and processed into clonotypes with MiXCR by TCRdb, which kept only in-frame beta chains. Here each entry gathers all rows of one CDR3 protein and keeps the most common genes and DNA. What appears here as the V and J calls and clone size reflects TCRdb's work, not the paper's. This sample holds about 780,000 distinct CDR3 sequences; roughly 24% were observed only once. The biggest ten clones account for 2.5% to 3.5% of the sample.

The data also belong to a second study, concerning T cells of mothers and their children. As noted in the second study: Nine systemically healthy Caucasian individuals, comprising three mothers and their six children, were included as donors. cDNA synthesis used all of the extracted RNA, with around 1.5 ug of RNA in each 15 ul reaction. In the second PCR, the M1S primer introduced both the sample barcodes and 2-4 random nucleotides. Each mother yielded over 9.5 million TCR beta CDR3 reads and each child 2.5 million to 3.5 million reads. In both related and unrelated pairs, thymic selection shapes the output of TCR recombination in a similar way, with inherited differences having only a minor effect. Normalized repertoire overlap was always slightly but never significantly higher in related than unrelated mother-child pairs. No persistent microchimeric T cell clones were found, with a detection sensitivity of around 100 clones per million clonotypes. To look for features that set related mother-child pairs apart from unrelated individuals, the researchers ran deep NGS to compare the TCR beta repertoires of mothers and children. Mothers averaged about 40 +/- 4 years of age and children averaged roughly 10 +/- 4 years. After adapter ligation was performed with NEBNext reagents, the libraries were sequenced on an Illumina HiSeq 2000 with 100+100 nt paired-end reads. Mother and child libraries were prepared a month apart and sequenced in separate runs to prevent cross-contamination. For each donor, between about 450,000 and 2,300,000 distinct TCR beta clonotypes were identified. Naive TCR beta clonotypes were estimated from low-frequency clonotypes matched to each donor's FACS-determined naive share, without sorting.

The receptor comes from a boy aged 5-17 years in good health. Recombination connected TRBV10-3 to TRBJ2-2, with TRBD1 identical over 7 junction bases. Sequencing was performed on blood. The nucleotides are TGTGCCATCGGTGTTACAGGGGCTGCGAACACCGGGGAGCTGTTTTTT. The resulting protein is CAIGVTGAANTGELFF.